What follows are 6 T cell receptor beta chains derived from one specimen sequenced in a study of T cells in pancreatic ductal adenocarcinoma. Here immunoSEQ multiplex PCR was the method, and the copy in TCRdb shows in-frame clones only, minus some. This sample yields more than 85,000 clones, of which about 95% are seen a single time; roughly 3.1% belongs to the top ten. No neoadjuvant therapy was given to the selected pancreatic ductal adenocarcinoma patients before their surgery. Sequenced input: PBMCs. These receptors were taken from a human donor with pancreatic ductal adenocarcinoma.

Here the CDR3 reads CASSQGQGSYEQYF. The CDR3 nucleotides read TGTGCCAGTAGCCAGGGACAGGGCTCCTACGAGCAGTACTTC. V gene TRBV19 combines with J gene TRBJ2-7, with 9 positions matching TRBD1. Germline V lookup: CDR1 LNHDA, CDR2 SQIVND (reference sequence). The CDR3 runs 14 residues. With V trimmed by 6 bases and J by 0 bases, 3 bases remained unmatched.

This clone was seen only once. CDR3 protein: CASSQNSQGIGEQYF. The CDR3 DNA sequence: TGCGCCAGCAGTCAAAACAGCCAGGGGATAGGGGAGCAGTACTTC. This chain uses TRBV10-2 with TRBJ2-7, with a possible D match to TRBD1 (6 bases). Trimming removed 5 bases at V and 7 bases at J, with 21 bases between. The CDR3 loop spans 15 amino acids. The germline gives CDR1 WSHSY, CDR2 SAAADI.

The V and J genes are TRBV14 and TRBJ2-2; D is uncertain. The germline V and J ends were trimmed by 1 base and 6 bases, with 6 bases remaining between them. Germline CDR1 and CDR2: SGHDN and FVKESK. This CDR3 is 13 amino acids long. The CDR3 loop is CASSQVRAGELFF. CDR3 nucleotides: TGTGCCAGCAGCCAAGTCCGGGCCGGGGAGCTGTTTTTT.

This clone was found once. The chain links TRBV2 to TRBJ1-1; TRBD1 is a possible D gene (5 bases). This CDR3 comprises 14 residues. The germline V gene has CDR1 SNHLY and CDR2 FYNNEI. V was clipped by 6 bases and J by 3 bases, with 14 bases between them. CDR3: CASRGTGGDTEAFF. The DNA of the CDR3 is TGTGCCAGCAGAGGAACCGGGGGGGACACTGAAGCTTTCTTT.

This clone was seen once. The gene calls are TRBV5-1 and TRBJ2-5, with 7 nucleotides matching TRBD2. CDR1 is SGHRS, CDR2 YFSETQ, per germline. J was trimmed by 2 bases and V by 1 base; bases with no gene match: 8. This CDR3 is 16 amino acids long. Here the CDR3 DNA reads TGCGCCAGCAGCTTGAGTCCTAGCGGTTCACAAGAGACCCAGTACTTC. It specifies CASSLSPSGSQETQYF.

The chain combines TRBV10-2 with TRBJ2-7, with D possibly matching TRBD1 (5 bases). Germline V gene data show CDR1 as WSHSY and CDR2 as SAAADI. This CDR3 is 12 amino acids long. Trimming shortened V by 8 bases and J by 3 bases, and 11 bases separated the two germline ends. CDR3 nucleotides: TGCGCCAGCGGGGCAAACCTCTACGAGCAGTACTTC. Translating it yields CASGANLYEQYF.